Presented here are 18 T cell receptor beta chains from one specimen sequenced in a study of T cell responses to AZD1222 COVID-19 vaccine. Assay used: immunoSEQ multiplex PCR; TCRdb lists only in-frame clones, some missing. The sample lists about 150,000 clones, about nine tenths seen once, with approximately 2.8% in the top ten. The sample in question was peripheral blood, obtained on day 0 of AZD1222 vaccination. All receptors derive from an adult in good health.

The chain employs TRBV6-1 and TRBJ1-2; TRBD1 agrees at 7 bases. The germline V gene encodes CDR1 MNHNS and CDR2 SASEGT. The CDR3 is 15 residues long. V was pared by 2 bases and J by 4 bases, with 7 bases of the junction left unmatched. The CDR3 sequence is CASSERTGLLYGYTF. The CDR3 nucleotides are TGTGCCAGCAGTGAAAGGACAGGTCTCCTCTATGGCTACACCTTC.

The chain couples TRBV11-2 to TRBJ1-2, with 7 positions matching TRBD1. CDR1 SGHAT and CDR2 FQNNGV come from the germline V gene. This CDR3 contains 15 residues. With V trimmed by 1 base and J by 3 bases, 5 bases remained unmatched. CDR3 bases: TGTGCCAGCAGCTTAGTGGGACAGCCGGACTATGGCTACACCTTC. This codes for CASSLVGQPDYGYTF. Complete variable domain (other parts from reference TRBV11-2 and TRBJ1-2): EAGVAQSPRYKIIEKRQSVAFWCNPISGHATLYWYQQILGQGPKLLIQFQNNGVVDDSQLPKDRFSAERLKGVDSTLKIQPAKLEDSAVYLCASSLVGQPDYGYTFGSGTRLTVV.

This clone was seen a handful of times. This chain joins TRBV9 and TRBJ1-2; 12 nucleotides agree with TRBD1. J was trimmed by 8 bases and V by 2 bases; bases with no gene match: 13. The CDR3 sequence is 17 residues long. CDR1 is SGDLS, CDR2 YYNGEE, per germline. The CDR3, as DNA: TGTGCCAGCAGCGTTCCCGCCTCGGGACAGGGGGCCTACGGCTACACCTTC. Its translation: CASSVPASGQGAYGYTF.

The V and J genes are TRBV3-1 (or the pseudogene TRBV3-2) and TRBJ2-1; 12 bases are shared with TRBD2. The CDR3 has 16 amino acids. CDR1 LGHDT and CDR2 YNNKEL come from the germline V gene (reference sequence). The V and J ends lost 3 bases and 8 bases, in that order; junction bases with no gene match: 8. The chain's CDR3 is CASSHPTSGGRDEQFF. The CDR3 DNA reads as TGTGCCAGCAGCCATCCGACTAGCGGGGGTCGCGATGAGCAGTTCTTC.

In nucleotides, the CDR3 is TGTGCCCCGGGGAGGGACAGGGGGCCTGAAGCTTTCTTT. Translated, it gives CAPGRDRGPEAFF. This rearrangement joins TRBV24-1 to TRBJ1-1; TRBD1 aligns across 12 bases. The germline CDR1 and CDR2 sequences are KGHDR and SFDVKD. This CDR3 has 13 residues. V trimming: 12 bases; J trimming: 6 bases; junction bases outside the gene matches: 7.

This chain uses TRBV6-2 or TRBV6-3 with TRBJ2-5, with TRBD2 matching 8 bases. Trimming at V came to 2 bases and at J to 3 bases, leaving 8 bases not matched to a gene. The V gene's germline CDR1 is MNHEY and CDR2 SVGEGT. The CDR3 has 16 residues. Here the CDR3 reads CASSYLAGGMEETQYF. CDR3 nucleotide sequence: TGTGCCAGCAGTTACCTCGCGGGGGGTATGGAAGAGACCCAGTACTTC.

This clone showed up just once. The rearrangement links TRBV5-8 to TRBJ1-6; D may be TRBD1 (5 bases). V dropped 2 bases and J dropped 9 bases, with 18 bases sitting between them. CDR3 length equals 16 residues. Germline CDR1 SGHTS, CDR2 YDEGEE. The CDR3 region has the DNA TGTGCCAGCAGCTTTAGTGGGGGGTCACGCACTTCACCCCTCCACTTT. This encodes CASSFSGGSRTSPLHF.

This chain links TRBV6-5 with TRBJ1-5, with 10 nucleotides matching TRBD1. Looked up from germline, CDR1 is MNHEY and CDR2 is SVGAGI. This CDR3 has 14 residues. V shed 6 bases and J 6 bases; nucleotides not matched to a gene: 5. In DNA form, the CDR3 reads TGTGCCAGCAGACCCGACAGGGGGCGTCAGCCCCAGCATTTT. Translation: CASRPDRGRQPQHF.

V is TRBV7-2 and J is TRBJ1-3, with a possible D match to TRBD1 (5 bases). The CDR3 covers 15 residues. V lost 1 base and J 4 bases, leaving 11 bases between the germline ends. CDR1 SGHTA and CDR2 FQGNSA come from the germline V gene. As DNA, the CDR3 is TGTGCCAGCAGCTTAGGCGACAGCGCCGGAAACACCATATATTTT. Translating it yields CASSLGDSAGNTIYF.

This clone was found once. The gene calls are TRBV7-2 and TRBJ1-5; 9 bases agree with TRBD1. The germline V gene encodes CDR1 SGHTA and CDR2 FQGNSA. CDR3 length: 15 amino acids. The trim removed 1 base at V and 6 bases at J, leaving 4 bases unmatched. This CDR3 reads CASSLEGTGTQPQHF. CDR3 DNA: TGTGCCAGCAGCTTAGAAGGGACAGGGACTCAGCCCCAGCATTTT.

Note on this clone: This CDR3 is also generated by other DNA sequences in the sample. The chain employs TRBV5-4 and TRBJ1-5; D is unclear. V lost 0 bases, J lost 1 base, and 5 bases lay in between. There are 14 residues in the CDR3. Germline V gives CDR1 SGHNT, CDR2 YYREEE (reference sequence). The DNA for the CDR3 is TGTGCCAGCAGCTTGGGCGGCAGCAATCAGCCCCAGCATTTT. This gives the protein CASSLGGSNQPQHF.

The chain employs TRBV4-3 and TRBJ1-2; D gene ambiguous. Trimming removed 1 base at V and 5 bases at J, with 8 bases between. The CDR3 sequence is 13 residues long. Germline V gene sequence: CDR1 LGHNA, CDR2 YSLEER. The CDR3 sequence is CASSQVAAYGYTF. CDR3 sequence (DNA): TGCGCCAGCAGCCAAGTGGCGGCTTATGGCTACACCTTC.

This clone was counted a single time. This sequence joins TRBV29-1 and TRBJ2-7, with 7 bases aligning to TRBD1. The germline V gene encodes CDR1 SQVTM and CDR2 ANQGSEA. The V gene end was trimmed by 7 bases and the J gene end by 5 bases; junction bases not matched to a gene: 5. The CDR3 spans 11 residues. The CDR3 DNA sequence: TGCAGCGCTGGGACAGCCAACGAGCAGTACTTC. It specifies CSAGTANEQYF.

The rearrangement uses TRBV6-5 and TRBJ2-2; D is uncertain. The CDR3 has 13 amino acids. Trimming pared 4 bases from V and 5 bases from J, leaving 8 bases between. Germline V gene lookup returns CDR1 MNHEY and CDR2 SVGAGI. The CDR3 reads CASSSTRTGELFF. DNA for the CDR3: TGTGCCAGCAGTTCCACAAGAACCGGGGAGCTGTTTTTT.

The chain employs TRBV6-5 and TRBJ2-2; 7 nucleotides agree with TRBD2. CDR3 size: 15 residues. V lost 8 bases to trimming and J lost 6 bases; unmatched junction nucleotides: 12. The germline CDR1 and CDR2 sequences are MNHEY and SVGAGI. The chain's CDR3 is CASGTNGGWPGELFF. The CDR3 DNA follows: TGTGCCAGCGGAACGAACGGGGGGTGGCCCGGGGAGCTGTTTTTT.

This chain joins TRBV7-9 and TRBJ2-3, with D unclear. CDR1 and CDR2 (germline): SEHNR, FQNEAQ (reference sequence). The length of the CDR3 is 15 residues. Deletions cut 2 bases from V and 0 bases from J, with 9 bases between. The CDR3 protein is CASSLRRRSTDTQYF. The CDR3 DNA sequence: TGTGCCAGCAGCTTACGACGAAGGAGCACAGATACGCAGTATTTT.

CDR3 protein: CASSSGRSYNGYTF. The DNA for the CDR3 is TGCGCCAGCAGCTCAGGACGGAGCTATAATGGCTACACCTTC. The chain recombines TRBV5-1 with TRBJ1-2; D is uncertain. Germline CDR1 is SGHRS and CDR2 is YFSETQ. V was pared by 3 bases and J by 6 bases, with 15 bases between. CDR3 size: 14 residues. Drawing the rest from reference TRBV5-1 and TRBJ1-2, the complete variable domain is KAGVTQTPRYLIKTRGQQVTLSCSPISGHRSVSWYQQTPGQGLQFLFEYFSETQRNKGNFPGRFSGRQFSNSRSEMNVSTLELGDSALYLCASSSGRSYNGYTFGSGTRLTVV.

The J gene is TRBJ2-3, the V gene TRBV6-4; D unresolved. Germline CDR1 and CDR2: MRHNA and SNTAGT. CDR3 length equals 13 residues. The germline V and J ends were trimmed by 3 bases and 4 bases, with 8 bases remaining between them. The CDR3 DNA reads TGTGCCAGCAGTGATTCTCCTGCAGATACGCAGTATTTT. Translation gives CASSDSPADTQYF.